This TCR beta chain was sequenced for a study of cytomegalovirus exposure and HLA in healthy donors. Findings and limits, study-wide: In a later analysis, CMV-associated beta chains were mostly HLA-associated, it appeared. Of the V segments, some could not be distinguished, including TRBV6-2 and TRBV6-3, and were excluded. Prior analysis indicated that the majority of TCR beta V segments exhibited productivity approximately 87% or approximately 30% of the time.

This PCR relied on a set of 60 Vbeta primers and 13 Jbeta primers. Measured with immunoSEQ multiplex PCR; TCRdb has only the in-frame clones, and not every one. Altogether around 130,000 clones are present, roughly 87% being singletons, with the ten largest covering approximately 1.5%. Unmatched junction bases numbered 3, after V lost 3 bases and J lost 7 bases. CDR3 length: 14 amino acids. Germline V gives CDR1 MNHEY, CDR2 SVGAGI. Concerning this clone itself: What it binds is not known.

The sequence was collected from a woman aged 18-29 years in good health and CMV-seronegative. Sequencing was done on a sample of PBMCs. The V gene is TRBV6-5, the J gene TRBJ1-4; 9 bases align to TRBD1. The CDR3 DNA sequence: TGTGCCAGCAGTTATACAGGGGGCCGTGAAAAACTGTTTTTT. Encoded protein: CASSYTGGREKLFF.